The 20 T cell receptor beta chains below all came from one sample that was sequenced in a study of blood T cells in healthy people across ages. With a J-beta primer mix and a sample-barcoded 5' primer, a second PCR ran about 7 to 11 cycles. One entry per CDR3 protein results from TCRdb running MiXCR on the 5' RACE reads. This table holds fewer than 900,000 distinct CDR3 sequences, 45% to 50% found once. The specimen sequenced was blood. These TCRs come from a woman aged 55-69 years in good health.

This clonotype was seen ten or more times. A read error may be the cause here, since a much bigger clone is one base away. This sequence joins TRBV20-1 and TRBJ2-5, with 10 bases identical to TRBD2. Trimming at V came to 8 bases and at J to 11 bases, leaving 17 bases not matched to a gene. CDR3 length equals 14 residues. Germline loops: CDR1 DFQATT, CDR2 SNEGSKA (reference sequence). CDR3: CSSQEREGHNEQYF. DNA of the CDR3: TGCAGTAGCCAAGAGCGGGAGGGACACAATGAGCAGTACTTC.

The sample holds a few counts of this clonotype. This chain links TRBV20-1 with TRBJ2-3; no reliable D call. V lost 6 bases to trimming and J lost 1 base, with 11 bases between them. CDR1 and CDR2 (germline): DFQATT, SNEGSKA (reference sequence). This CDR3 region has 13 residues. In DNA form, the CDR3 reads TGCAGTGCGGGCCTCAGCGGCACAGATACGCAGTATTTT. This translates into CSAGLSGTDTQYF.

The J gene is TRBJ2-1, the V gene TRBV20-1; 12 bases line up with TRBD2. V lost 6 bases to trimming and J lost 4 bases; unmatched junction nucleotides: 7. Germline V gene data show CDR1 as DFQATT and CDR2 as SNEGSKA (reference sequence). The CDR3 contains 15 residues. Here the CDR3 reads CSAPGTSGGYNEQFF. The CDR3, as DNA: TGCAGTGCCCCGGGAACTAGCGGGGGGTACAATGAGCAGTTCTTC.

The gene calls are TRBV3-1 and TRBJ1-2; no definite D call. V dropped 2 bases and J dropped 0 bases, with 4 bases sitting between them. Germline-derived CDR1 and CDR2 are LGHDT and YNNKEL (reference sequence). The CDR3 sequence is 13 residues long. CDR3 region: CASSQLANYGYTF. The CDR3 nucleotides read TGTGCCAGCAGCCAACTAGCTAACTATGGCTACACCTTC.

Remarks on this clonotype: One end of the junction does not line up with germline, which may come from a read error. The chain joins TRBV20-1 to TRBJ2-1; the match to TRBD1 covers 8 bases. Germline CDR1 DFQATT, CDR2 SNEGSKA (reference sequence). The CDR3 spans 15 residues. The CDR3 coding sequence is TGCAGTGCTCCCAGGGGGCAGGGCCTCTACAATAAGCAGTTCTTC. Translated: CSAPRGQGLYNKQFF.

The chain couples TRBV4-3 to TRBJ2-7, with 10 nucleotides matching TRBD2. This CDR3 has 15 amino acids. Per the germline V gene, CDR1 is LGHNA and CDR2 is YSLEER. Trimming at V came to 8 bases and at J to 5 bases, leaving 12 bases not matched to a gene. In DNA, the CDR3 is TGCGCCAGCGGAACCCCAGGGACTAGCGTCCACGAGCAGTACTTC. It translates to CASGTPGTSVHEQYF.

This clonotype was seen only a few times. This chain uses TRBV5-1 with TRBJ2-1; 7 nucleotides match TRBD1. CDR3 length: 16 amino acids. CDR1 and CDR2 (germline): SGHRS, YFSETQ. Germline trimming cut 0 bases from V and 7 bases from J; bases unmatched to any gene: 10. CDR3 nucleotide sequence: TGCGCCAGCAGCTTGGCACCTCAACAGGGGCAGAATGAGCAGTTCTTC. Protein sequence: CASSLAPQQGQNEQFF.

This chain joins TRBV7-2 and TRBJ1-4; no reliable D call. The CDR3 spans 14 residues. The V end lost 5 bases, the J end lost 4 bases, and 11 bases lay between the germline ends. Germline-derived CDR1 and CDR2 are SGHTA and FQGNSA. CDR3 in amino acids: CASSPRTFNEKLFF. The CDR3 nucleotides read TGTGCCAGCAGCCCGCGGACCTTTAATGAAAAACTGTTTTTT.

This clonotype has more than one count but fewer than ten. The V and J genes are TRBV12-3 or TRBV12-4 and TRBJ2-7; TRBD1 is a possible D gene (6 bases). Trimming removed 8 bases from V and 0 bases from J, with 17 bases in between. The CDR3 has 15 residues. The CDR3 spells CASSSAQGISYEQYF. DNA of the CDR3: TGTGCCAGCTCCTCCGCTCAGGGGATCTCCTACGAGCAGTACTTC.

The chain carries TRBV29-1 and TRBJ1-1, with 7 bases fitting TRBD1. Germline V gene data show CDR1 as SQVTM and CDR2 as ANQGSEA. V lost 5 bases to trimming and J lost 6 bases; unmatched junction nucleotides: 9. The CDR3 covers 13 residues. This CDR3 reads CSVCGQVVPEAFF. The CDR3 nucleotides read TGCAGCGTTTGTGGACAGGTGGTTCCTGAAGCTTTCTTT.

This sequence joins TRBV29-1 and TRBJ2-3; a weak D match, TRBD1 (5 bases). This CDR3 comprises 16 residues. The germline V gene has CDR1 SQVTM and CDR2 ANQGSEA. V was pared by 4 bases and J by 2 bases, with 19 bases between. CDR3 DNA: TGCAGCGTTGGAGCCCCGAGTGGACACAACACAGATACGCAGTATTTT. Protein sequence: CSVGAPSGHNTDTQYF.

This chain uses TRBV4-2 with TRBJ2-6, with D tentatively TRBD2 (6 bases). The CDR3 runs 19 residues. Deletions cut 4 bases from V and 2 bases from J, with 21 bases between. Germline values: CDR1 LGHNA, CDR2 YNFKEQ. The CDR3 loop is CASSPSHGTGVAGANVLTF. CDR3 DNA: TGTGCCAGCAGCCCCTCACATGGCACGGGAGTGGCTGGGGCCAACGTCCTGACTTTC.

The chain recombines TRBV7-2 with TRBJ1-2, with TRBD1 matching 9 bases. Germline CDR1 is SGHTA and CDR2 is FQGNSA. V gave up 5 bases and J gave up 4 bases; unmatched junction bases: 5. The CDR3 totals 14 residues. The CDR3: CASSPTTGGYGYTF. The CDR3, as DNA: TGTGCCAGCAGCCCGACGACAGGGGGCTATGGCTACACCTTC.

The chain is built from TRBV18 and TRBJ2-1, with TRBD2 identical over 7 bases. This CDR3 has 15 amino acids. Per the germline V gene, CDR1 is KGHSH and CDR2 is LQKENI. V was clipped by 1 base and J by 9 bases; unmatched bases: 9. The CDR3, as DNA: TGTGCCAGCTCACCACGGGCGGGAGTTTGGAGTGAGCAGTTCTTC. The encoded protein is CASSPRAGVWSEQFF.

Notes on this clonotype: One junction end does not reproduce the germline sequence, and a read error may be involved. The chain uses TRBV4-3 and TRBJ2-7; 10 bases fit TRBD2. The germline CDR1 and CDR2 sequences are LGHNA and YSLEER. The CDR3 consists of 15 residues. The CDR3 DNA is TGCGCCAGCAGCCGAGTGACTAGCGGGTACTACAAGCAGTACTTC. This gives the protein CASSRVTSGYYKQYF.

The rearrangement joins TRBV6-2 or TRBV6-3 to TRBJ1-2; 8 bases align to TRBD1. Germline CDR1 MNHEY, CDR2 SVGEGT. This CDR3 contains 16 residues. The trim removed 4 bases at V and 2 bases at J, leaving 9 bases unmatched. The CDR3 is CASSSPGQGENYGYTF. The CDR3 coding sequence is TGTGCCAGCAGTTCACCAGGACAGGGTGAAAACTATGGCTACACCTTC.

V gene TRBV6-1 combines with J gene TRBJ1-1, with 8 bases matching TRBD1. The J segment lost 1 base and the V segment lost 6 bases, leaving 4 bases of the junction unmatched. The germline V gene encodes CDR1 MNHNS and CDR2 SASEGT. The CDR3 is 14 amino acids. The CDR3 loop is CASRTGATNTEAFF. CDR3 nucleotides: TGTGCCAGCAGGACAGGGGCGACGAACACTGAAGCTTTCTTT.

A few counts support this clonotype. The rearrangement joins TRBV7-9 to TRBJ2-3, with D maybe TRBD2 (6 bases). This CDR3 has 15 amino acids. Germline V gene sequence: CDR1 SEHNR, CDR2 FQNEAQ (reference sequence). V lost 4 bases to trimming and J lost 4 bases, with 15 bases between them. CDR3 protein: CASSSGEVFADTQYF. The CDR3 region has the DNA TGTGCCAGCAGCTCGGGGGAAGTGTTCGCAGATACGCAGTATTTT.

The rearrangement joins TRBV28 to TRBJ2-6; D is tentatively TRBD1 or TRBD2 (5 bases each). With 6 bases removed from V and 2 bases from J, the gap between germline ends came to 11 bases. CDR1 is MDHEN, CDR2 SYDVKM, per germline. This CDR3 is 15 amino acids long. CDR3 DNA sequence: TGTGCCAGCAGCTCATGGGGGACTGGGGCCAACGTCCTGACTTTC. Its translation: CASSSWGTGANVLTF.

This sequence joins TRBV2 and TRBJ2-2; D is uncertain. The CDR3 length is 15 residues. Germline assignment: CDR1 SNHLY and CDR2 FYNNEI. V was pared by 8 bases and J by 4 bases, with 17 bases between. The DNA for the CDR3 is TGTGCCAGCCTGAAGAGACAATTGTCCACCGGGGAGCTGTTTTTT. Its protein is CASLKRQLSTGELFF.